This T cell receptor beta chain was retrieved from a study of cytomegalovirus exposure and HLA in healthy donors. Turning to the study itself: A later analysis reported the same platform for the 90 to 150 validation repertoires and the roughly 700 first-cohort repertoires. General study points: Subsequent analysis of the 100 to 150 validation repertoires found a tendency for first-cohort TCR clusters to co-occur. The CMV antigen specificity of a few CMV-associated chains was confirmed through in vitro analysis.

Repertoires were generated with immunoSEQ multiplex PCR, while TCRdb's copy carries only in-frame clones and drops some. Seen here are some 150,000 clones, more than 75% observed once, and the top ten hold roughly 1.5%. CDR1 is MNHEY, CDR2 SMNVEV, per germline (reference sequence). This CDR3 is 14 amino acids long. V lost 6 bases and J lost 8, with 19 bases in between. The donors were part of the validation cohort, which consisted of 120 subjects and was separate from the first cohort of roughly 620 subjects. About this clone itself: Its antigen remains unknown.

Source material: PBMCs. The chain has TRBV27 and TRBJ1-1, with D perhaps matching TRBD1 (5 bases). The receptor was derived from a woman under 40 in good health and CMV-seronegative. In DNA, the CDR3 is TGTGCCAGCAGAGGAGTGCAGGGTGGTGTAGAAGCTTTCTTT. Its protein product is CASRGVQGGVEAFF.